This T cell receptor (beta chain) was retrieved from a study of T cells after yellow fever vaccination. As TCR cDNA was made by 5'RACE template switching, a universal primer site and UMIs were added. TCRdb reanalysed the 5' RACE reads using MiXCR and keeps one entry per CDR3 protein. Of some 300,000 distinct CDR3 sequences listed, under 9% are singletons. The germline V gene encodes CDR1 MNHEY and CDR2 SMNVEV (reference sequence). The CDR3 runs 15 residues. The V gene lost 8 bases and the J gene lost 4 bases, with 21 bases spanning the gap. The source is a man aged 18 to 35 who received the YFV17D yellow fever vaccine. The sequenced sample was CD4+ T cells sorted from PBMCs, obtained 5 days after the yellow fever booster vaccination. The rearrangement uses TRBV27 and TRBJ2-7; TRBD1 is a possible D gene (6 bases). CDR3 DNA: TGTGCCAGCGGGGGCCAATGGGCGAACGAGTACGAGCAGTACTTC. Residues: CASGGQWANEYEQYF.